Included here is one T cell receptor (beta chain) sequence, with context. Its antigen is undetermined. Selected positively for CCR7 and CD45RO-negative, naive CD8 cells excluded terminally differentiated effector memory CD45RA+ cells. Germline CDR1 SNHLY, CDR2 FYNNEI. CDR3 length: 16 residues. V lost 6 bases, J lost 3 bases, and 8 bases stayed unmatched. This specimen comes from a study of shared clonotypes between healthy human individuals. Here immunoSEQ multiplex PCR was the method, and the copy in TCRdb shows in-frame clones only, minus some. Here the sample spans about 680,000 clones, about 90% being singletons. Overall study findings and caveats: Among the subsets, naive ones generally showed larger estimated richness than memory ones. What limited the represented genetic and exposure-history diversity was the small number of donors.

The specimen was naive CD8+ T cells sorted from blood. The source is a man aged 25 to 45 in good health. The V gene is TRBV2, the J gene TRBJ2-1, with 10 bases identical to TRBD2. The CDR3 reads CASRSTSGMNYNEQFF. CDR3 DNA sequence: TGTGCCAGCAGGAGTACTAGCGGGATGAACTACAATGAGCAGTTCTTC.